This T cell receptor beta chain was sequenced in a study of CD8 T cells in Susac syndrome (dated by TCRdb to between 2018 and 2020). In terms of the full investigation: Repertoire sequencing was used to test whether CD8+ T cell activation and differentiation in Susac syndrome was antigen driven.

Comment on this clonotype: Its binding antigen is unknown. No per-base quality is available; no much larger clone lies one base away.

RNA was extracted using the RNeasy kit, and about 0.45 to 1 ug of the RNA was reverse transcribed with random hexamers. The immunoSEQ multiplex PCR assay, covering 54 Vbeta and 13 Jbeta segments, was used to amplify TCR beta CDR3 regions. To correct PCR amplification bias, a synthetic template baseline was used for both primer optimization and computational correction. Per the original workflow: Reads were annotated to V, D and J genes according to IMGT and were analyzed with immunoSEQ Analyzer, with only productive sequences retained. Clonality was computed as one minus Shannon entropy normalized by log2 of the number of productive unique sequences. Public and private clones were assessed among the 100 most prevalent clones of each patient and control. Susac-specific clones were defined as absent from healthy and MS cohorts, 1052 published viral clones and other ImmuneACCESS disease sequences. TCRdb trimmed the raw reads at Q25, called clones with MiXCR and kept productive beta chains. Each entry merges the rows of one CDR3 protein and shows their most common DNA and genes. TCRdb, not the authors, supplied the V and J calls. This sample has roughly 120,000 distinct CDR3 sequences in its table, and around 94% of those were observed once. The ten largest clones take up about 0.089% of the sample.

The CDR3, cysteine through phenylalanine, is 15 amino acids long. Only the CDR3 DNA stays, 45 bases, in frame from base 1. For CDR1 and CDR2, the germline V gene lists MDHEN and SYDVKM. Relative to germline, V is missing 7 bases and J is missing 1 base, with 10 bases of the junction outside any gene match. The paper as a whole reports these results and caveats: The number of individuals in the TCR sequencing and HLA analysis was acknowledged as relatively small.

Peripheral blood CD8+ and CD4+ T cells from healthy donors, Susac syndrome patients and multiple sclerosis patients were profiled using high-throughput TCR beta sequencing. The healthy donors served as controls matched for age and sex. Bulk CD8+ and CD4+ T cells were purified by magnetic negative isolation, whereas CD8+ TEMRA cells were enriched by FACS. Blood was drawn into EDTA tubes, processed within 24 hours, and PBMCs were isolated by density gradient centrifugation. PBMCs intended for TCR sequencing were frozen in liquid nitrogen and were later thawed in a 37 degrees C water bath. The sorted or isolated CD4+, CD8+ and CD8+ TEMRA cells had a purity of 90% or higher.

The specimen sequenced was CD4+ T cells from PBMCs. The receptor's source is a human donor in good health. The chain links TRBV28 with TRBJ2-7, with 7 bases in between that match TRBD2. The sequenced DNA is TGTGCCAGCACCTCGTGGGAAGCGGGGTCCTACGAGCAGTACTTC. This sequence encodes CASTSWEAGSYEQYF.